Below are 27 T cell receptor beta chains sequenced from a single sample in a study of Graves' ophthalmopathy and Graves' hyperthyroidism. Amplified TCR beta CDR3 regions were obtained using RNA transcripts as template. A first-round RT-PCR used HTBI primers, followed by a second-round multiplex PCR. One entry per CDR3 protein results from TCRdb running MiXCR on the multiplex PCR reads. This table holds 300,000 to 400,000 distinct CDR3 sequences, roughly a sixth found once. Sequenced: peripheral blood. Receptors were obtained from an adult man with Graves' ophthalmopathy.

This clonotype was counted between two and nine times. The chain is built from TRBV7-3 and TRBJ2-2; 9 positions agree with TRBD2. Unmatched junction bases numbered 7, after V lost 5 bases and J lost 0 bases. Germline-derived CDR1 and CDR2 are SGHTA and FQGTGA. This CDR3 is 17 amino acids long. The CDR3 spells CASSPFSGRSNTGELFF. In DNA, the CDR3 is TGTGCCAGCAGCCCTTTTAGCGGGAGATCGAACACCGGGGAGCTGTTTTTT.

Many counts were recorded for this clonotype. The chain is built from TRBV20-1 and TRBJ2-7; possibly TRBD1 for D (6 bases). V lost 8 bases and J 5 bases, leaving 16 bases between the germline ends. The CDR3 consists of 12 residues. Germline-derived CDR1 and CDR2 are DFQATT and SNEGSKA (reference sequence). The CDR3 DNA reads as TGCAGTACTCCGAACAGGGCTGACGAGCAGTACTTC. It is translated as CSTPNRADEQYF.

In this sample, this clonotype turned up many times. The CDR3 is CASNRRGTVNTEAFF. DNA of the CDR3: TGTGCCAGCAATCGTCGGGGGACGGTGAACACTGAAGCTTTCTTT. The chain is built from TRBV28 and TRBJ1-1; possibly TRBD1 for D (5 bases). The CDR3 is made up of 15 amino acids. Deletions cut 7 bases from V and 0 bases from J, with 15 bases between. The germline V gene has CDR1 MDHEN and CDR2 SYDVKM.

A word on this clonotype: A clone one base away is much larger, so this may be a read error. The chain links TRBV7-2 to TRBJ2-2; no firm D call. This CDR3 has 15 amino acids. The V gene's germline CDR1 is SGHTA and CDR2 FQGNSA. In DNA form, the CDR3 reads TGTGTCAGCAGCTGGGCTACCACGAACACCGGGGAGCTGTTTTTT. Residues: CVSSWATTNTGELFF.

At least ten counts were recorded for this clonotype. CDR3 DNA sequence: TGTGCCAGCAGATATAGACTCCAGGACACTGAAGCTTTCTTT. It yields the protein CASRYRLQDTEAFF. This chain uses TRBV6-2 or TRBV6-3 with TRBJ1-1, with unresolved D. The CDR3 is made up of 14 amino acids. Germline V gene sequence: CDR1 MNHEY, CDR2 SVGEGT. Trimming shortened V by 6 bases and J by 3 bases, and 14 bases separated the two germline ends.

There are many counts of this clonotype. This chain links TRBV7-2 with TRBJ1-6, with D possibly matching TRBD1 (5 bases). In germline, CDR1 is SGHTA, CDR2 FQGNSA. The CDR3 contains 17 residues. V was pared by 0 bases and J by 4 bases, with 13 bases between. This CDR3 reads CASSLAPKGRYNSPLHF. The CDR3 bases are TGTGCCAGCAGCTTAGCCCCTAAGGGGAGGTATAATTCACCCCTCCACTTT. Full variable domain (missing parts from reference TRBV7-2 and TRBJ1-6): GAGVSQSPSNKVTEKGKDVELRCDPISGHTALYWYRQSLGQGLEFLIYFQGNSAPDKSGLPSDRFSAERTGGSVSTLTIQRTQQEDSAVYLCASSLAPKGRYNSPLHFGNGTRLTVT.

There are many counts of this clonotype. This chain connects TRBV7-9 to TRBJ1-6, with D possibly being TRBD1 (5 bases). V dropped 1 base and J dropped 7 bases, with 8 bases sitting between them. The CDR3 consists of 14 residues. CDR1 SEHNR and CDR2 FQNEAQ come from the germline V gene (reference sequence). The CDR3 DNA follows: TGTGCCAGCAGCTTAGGTGGGGCGAATTCACCCCTCCACTTT. It translates to CASSLGGANSPLHF.

Notes on this clonotype: A much bigger clone sits one base away, suggesting this may be a read error. The chain uses TRBV5-1 and TRBJ1-1, with D possibly TRBD1 on 6 matching bases. Germline V gives CDR1 SGHRS, CDR2 YFSETQ. The CDR3 is 15 amino acids. The V end was cut by 3 bases, the J end by 3 bases, with 15 bases between. The CDR3 coding sequence is TGCGCCAGCAGCTCGGAGTCGTCAGGGGACACTGAAGCTTTCTTT. It yields the protein CASSSESSGDTEAFF.

There are many counts of this clonotype. This chain joins TRBV27 and TRBJ1-6; weak D call: TRBD1 (5 bases). Germline V gene lookup returns CDR1 MNHEY and CDR2 SMNVEV (reference sequence). Trimming took off 6 bases at V and 0 bases at J, with 12 bases between the two ends. The CDR3 is 16 residues long. CDR3 loop: CASSRGDSSYNSPLHF. The CDR3, as DNA: TGTGCCAGCAGCCGCGGAGACAGCTCCTATAATTCACCCCTCCACTTT.

This clonotype was recorded many times. The chain employs TRBV7-3 and TRBJ1-1, with D hard to call. CDR1 and CDR2 from the germline V gene are SGHTA and FQGTGA. V gave up 6 bases and J gave up 1 base, with 9 bases separating them. This CDR3 contains 13 residues. The CDR3 nucleotides are TGTGCCAGCAGGTATACAGCGAACACTGAAGCTTTCTTT. This encodes CASRYTANTEAFF.

This clonotype was detected many times. The V and J genes are TRBV5-6 and TRBJ2-7; TRBD1 might be the D (6 bases). Germline V gene lookup returns CDR1 SGHDT and CDR2 YYEEEE. The CDR3 sequence is 14 residues long. The V and J ends lost 4 bases and 3 bases respectively, with 14 bases between them. The DNA for the CDR3 is TGTGCCAGCAGCGCGACAGGTCGTAACTACGAGCAGTACTTC. Translating gives CASSATGRNYEQYF.

Ten or more counts support this clonotype. This sequence joins TRBV7-2 and TRBJ2-7; 10 nucleotides match TRBD1. Germline V gene data show CDR1 as SGHTA and CDR2 as FQGNSA. V lost 4 bases to trimming and J lost 7 bases; unmatched junction nucleotides: 7. This CDR3 has 14 residues. CDR3 sequence: CASSYDRGRREQYF. The CDR3 region has the DNA TGTGCCAGCAGCTACGACAGGGGGCGAAGGGAGCAGTACTTC.

V is TRBV20-1 and J is TRBJ1-2; the D gene is possibly TRBD1 (5 bases). The CDR3 length is 14 residues. In germline, CDR1 is DFQATT, CDR2 SNEGSKA (reference sequence). The germline V and J ends were trimmed by 4 bases and 8 bases, with 20 bases remaining between them. The CDR3 sequence is CSATLGGGVGGYTF. The CDR3 DNA reads TGCAGTGCTACCCTCGGCGGGGGGGTAGGGGGCTACACCTTC.

A remark on this clonotype: At one of its ends the junction is not consistent with the germline gene, which may arise from a read error. V and J are TRBV5-1 and TRBJ2-7, with D uncertain. CDR1 SGHRS and CDR2 YFSETQ come from the germline V gene. The CDR3 runs to 13 residues. CDR3 DNA: TGCGACTCAAATAAGGCCAAGCAGTACGAGCAGTCCTTC. The encoded protein is CDSNKAKQYEQSF.

This clonotype was counted ten times or more. The J gene is TRBJ2-5, the V gene TRBV6-2 or TRBV6-3, with D unresolved. V lost 3 bases and J 5 bases, leaving 4 bases between the germline ends. The CDR3 runs 11 residues. The V gene's germline CDR1 is MNHEY and CDR2 SVGEGT. CDR3 protein: CASSYKETQYF. CDR3 in DNA: TGTGCCAGCAGTTATAAGGAGACCCAGTACTTC.

The sample holds many counts of this clonotype. V and J are TRBV6-2 or TRBV6-3 and TRBJ1-1; D is possibly TRBD1 (6 bases). CDR3 length: 13 residues. V shed 6 bases and J shed 1 base, with 9 bases lying between them. In germline, CDR1 is MNHEY, CDR2 SVGEGT. CDR3 sequence: CASSQGWNTEAFF. In nucleotides, the CDR3 is TGTGCCAGCAGCCAGGGGTGGAACACTGAAGCTTTCTTT.

There are many counts of this clonotype. V usage is TRBV9 and J usage is TRBJ2-7, with unresolved D. This CDR3 comprises 18 residues. Trimming took off 0 bases at V and 0 bases at J, with 19 bases between the two ends. CDR1 is SGDLS, CDR2 YYNGEE, per germline. The CDR3 nucleotides are TGTGCCAGCAGCGTAGGCCCTCGGGCAGCTGGAATCTCCTACGAGCAGTACTTC. Amino acid sequence: CASSVGPRAAGISYEQYF. The complete variable domain, with remaining parts taken from reference TRBV9 and TRBJ2-7, reads DSGVTQTPKHLITATGQRVTLRCSPRSGDLSVYWYQQSLDQGLQFLIQYYNGEERAKGNILERFSAQQFPDLHSELNLSSLELGDSALYFCASSVGPRAAGISYEQYFGPGTRLTVT.

This clonotype was recorded many times. The chain employs TRBV11-2 and TRBJ2-7; D is ambiguous. With 1 base removed from V and 4 bases from J, the gap between germline ends came to 8 bases. The length of the CDR3 is 13 residues. CDR1 SGHAT and CDR2 FQNNGV come from the germline V gene. The CDR3 sequence: CASSLVAYYEQYF. The CDR3 DNA is TGTGCCAGCAGCTTAGTAGCCTATTACGAGCAGTACTTC.

This clonotype came up many times. CDR3 bases: TGCAGTGTTCCGGGGCCTGGGGGAGAGACCCAGTACTTC. Residues: CSVPGPGGETQYF. The chain employs TRBV20-1 and TRBJ2-5, with D perhaps given as TRBD1 or TRBD2 (5 bases each). This CDR3 has 13 amino acids. Germline values: CDR1 DFQATT, CDR2 SNEGSKA (reference sequence). V was shortened by 7 bases and J by 4 bases, with 16 bases between the two germline ends.

In this sample, this clonotype turned up many times. This chain connects TRBV9 to TRBJ2-2; D is possibly TRBD1 (5 bases). Trimming stripped 0 bases from V and 0 bases from J, with 15 bases between. The CDR3 totals 18 residues. CDR1 SGDLS and CDR2 YYNGEE come from the germline V gene. The CDR3 reads CASSVAGRGPANTGELFF. The CDR3, as DNA: TGTGCCAGCAGCGTAGCAGGGCGTGGTCCCGCGAACACCGGGGAGCTGTTTTTT.

V is TRBV5-1 and J is TRBJ1-1; D not resolved. Germline CDR1 and CDR2: SGHRS and YFSETQ. Between the trimmed V and J ends, which lost 7 bases and 2 bases, there was a span of 6 bases. CDR3 length: 11 residues. CDR3 in DNA: TGCGCCAGCGCAGGAAACACTGAAGCTTTCTTT. It specifies CASAGNTEAFF.

This clonotype was detected many times. The chain uses TRBV6-1 and TRBJ1-2; no reliable D call. The CDR3 contains 16 residues. From germline, CDR1 is MNHNS and CDR2 SASEGT. V lost 2 bases to trimming and J lost 0 bases, with 13 bases between them. The CDR3 bases are TGTGCCAGCAGTGAATTTTACAGAATCGCTAACTATGGCTACACCTTC. It encodes CASSEFYRIANYGYTF.

This clonotype came up many times. The CDR3 reads CASSLAASGGQETQYF. As DNA, the CDR3 is TGTGCCAGCAGCTTAGCTGCCAGCGGGGGCCAAGAGACCCAGTACTTC. The chain links TRBV7-2 to TRBJ2-5, with 8 positions matching TRBD2. After removal of 0 bases from V and 1 base from J, the junction contained 4 bases not matched to a gene. The CDR3 has 16 residues. Looked up from germline, CDR1 is SGHTA and CDR2 is FQGNSA.

This clonotype was seen ten or more times. The chain joins TRBV20-1 to TRBJ2-3; either TRBD1 or TRBD2 may supply D (6 bases each). The CDR3 covers 14 residues. V dropped 5 bases and J dropped 0 bases, with 12 bases sitting between them. The germline V gene encodes CDR1 DFQATT and CDR2 SNEGSKA (reference sequence). In DNA, the CDR3 is TGCAGTGCTTTTGCGGGACACAGCACAGATACGCAGTATTTT. This gives the protein CSAFAGHSTDTQYF.

This clonotype was counted between two and nine times. The chain has TRBV11-2 and TRBJ2-7, with a tentative D call TRBD1 (5 bases). V gave up 0 bases and J gave up 4 bases, with 19 bases separating them. The germline V gene encodes CDR1 SGHAT and CDR2 FQNNGV. This CDR3 has 17 amino acids. The CDR3 loop reads CASSLEWGGHRPYEQYF. CDR3 nucleotide sequence: TGTGCCAGCAGCTTAGAATGGGGCGGCCATCGACCGTACGAGCAGTACTTC. Full variable domain (rest looked up from reference TRBV11-2 and TRBJ2-7): EAGVAQSPRYKIIEKRQSVAFWCNPISGHATLYWYQQILGQGPKLLIQFQNNGVVDDSQLPKDRFSAERLKGVDSTLKIQPAKLEDSAVYLCASSLEWGGHRPYEQYFGPGTRLTVT.

This clonotype was detected ten times or more. The chain recombines TRBV20-1 with TRBJ2-5; 11 bases agree with TRBD1. Germline trimming cut 5 bases from V and 4 bases from J; bases unmatched to any gene: 9. Germline assignment: CDR1 DFQATT and CDR2 SNEGSKA (reference sequence). The CDR3 is made up of 15 amino acids. The chain's CDR3 is CSAGLPGTGGETQYF. The DNA for the CDR3 is TGCAGTGCTGGCCTACCCGGGACAGGGGGAGAGACCCAGTACTTC.

The chain recombines TRBV6-1 with TRBJ2-2; tentatively, D is TRBD1 (5 bases). CDR1 and CDR2 from the germline V gene are MNHNS and SASEGT. CDR3 size: 15 residues. V gave up 1 base and J gave up 4 bases, with 10 bases separating them. In DNA form, the CDR3 reads TGTGCCAGCAGTGAAGTAGGGGTACTCACCGGGGAGCTGTTTTTT. Its protein is CASSEVGVLTGELFF.